Below are 2 T cell receptor beta chains sequenced from a single sample in a study of beta chain features in type 1 diabetes. Every isolated RNA sample was fully reverse transcribed, so sequencing captured expressed TCRB transcripts. TCRdb keeps only in-frame clones here, not all; method: immunoSEQ multiplex PCR. The data contain under 550,000 clones, roughly an eighth of them singletons. The sequenced material came from naive CD4+ T cells from blood. The receptors derive from a woman aged 18-35 years in good health.

In its sample, this clone was seen a few times. V gene TRBV29-1 combines with J gene TRBJ1-6; D gene unclear. Germline assignment: CDR1 SQVTM and CDR2 ANQGSEA. This CDR3 is built from 13 residues. V was pared by 5 bases and J by 7 bases, with 12 bases between. The chain's CDR3 is CSVSSTVNSPLHF. As DNA, the CDR3 is TGCAGCGTTTCTAGCACAGTGAATTCACCCCTCCACTTT.

This clone was counted only a few times. The chain uses TRBV29-1 and TRBJ2-5; TRBD1 matches at 8 bases. There are 12 residues in the CDR3. The ends lost 7 bases at V and 5 bases at J; junction bases unmatched: 6. CDR1 is SQVTM and CDR2 is ANQGSEA in the germline V gene. The CDR3 DNA reads as TGCAGCGGTAACAGGGGGACGGAGACCCAGTACTTC. Amino acids: CSGNRGTETQYF.